The next 27 T cell receptor beta chains were all read from a single sample in a study of CD8 T cells in Susac syndrome. Random hexamers were used to reverse transcribe about 0.5 to 1 ug of RNA. TCRdb re-analysed the immunoSEQ multiplex PCR reads in MiXCR, keeping a single row per CDR3 protein. The top ten clones hold roughly 0.11% of a sample with about 130,000 distinct CDR3 sequences, 90% to 95% of them seen once. Sequencing was carried out using CD4+ T cells from PBMCs. The receptors originated from a human donor in good health.

The chain joins TRBV20-1 to TRBJ1-5; D call uncertain. Between the trimmed V and J ends, which lost 5 bases and 1 base, there was a span of 9 bases. The CDR3 is made up of 13 amino acids. Per germline, CDR1 DFQATT and CDR2 SNEGSKA (reference sequence). CDR3 DNA sequence: TGCAGTGCTTCCCCCCACAGCAATCAGCCCCAGCATTTT. Translated: CSASPHSNQPQHF.

The rearrangement joins TRBV9 to TRBJ2-2; D is undetermined. Trimming stripped 0 bases from V and 8 bases from J, with 5 bases between. This CDR3 has 12 amino acids. Germline V lookup: CDR1 SGDLS, CDR2 YYNGEE. The CDR3 coding sequence is TGTGCCAGCAGCGTAGGCTTGGGGGAGCTGTTTTTT. Protein: CASSVGLGELFF.

V and J are TRBV6-6 and TRBJ1-1; TRBD1 matches 7 bases. The ends lost 5 bases at V and 0 bases at J; junction bases unmatched: 6. This CDR3 is built from 15 residues. Germline V lookup: CDR1 MNHNY, CDR2 SVGAGI (reference sequence). CDR3 in amino acids: CASSRGQTLNTEAFF. The DNA of the CDR3 is TGTGCCAGCAGTAGGGGACAGACCTTGAACACTGAAGCTTTCTTT.

This clonotype was recorded once. V and J are TRBV12-3 or TRBV12-4 and TRBJ2-3; 7 nucleotides match TRBD2. Unmatched junction bases numbered 13, after V lost 5 bases and J lost 2 bases. The CDR3 covers 17 residues. The CDR3 DNA is TGTGCCAGCAGTCGATATGTAGCGGGTACAGACACAGATACGCAGTATTTT. This codes for CASSRYVAGTDTDTQYF.

The chain combines TRBV6-6 with TRBJ1-5; no firm D call. Trimming left V 6 bases short and J 0 bases short, with 12 bases between. In germline, CDR1 is MNHNY, CDR2 SVGAGI (reference sequence). This CDR3 is 15 amino acids long. The CDR3 DNA reads TGTGCCAGCAGGGACCAGAGAGTTAGCAATCAGCCCCAGCATTTT. It codes for CASRDQRVSNQPQHF.

J is TRBJ2-1 and V is TRBV5-1; TRBD2 aligns across 8 bases. Per germline, CDR1 SGHRS and CDR2 YFSETQ. The CDR3 is 15 residues long. The V and J ends lost 4 bases and 4 bases, in that order; junction bases with no gene match: 7. The CDR3 sequence is CASSESGSPYNEQFF. For the CDR3, the DNA is TGCGCCAGCAGCGAAAGCGGGAGTCCTTACAATGAGCAGTTCTTC.

The chain has TRBV24-1 and TRBJ2-1; 10 bases map to TRBD2. The CDR3 contains 15 residues. CDR1 is KGHDR, CDR2 SFDVKD, per germline. V gave up 3 bases and J gave up 4 bases; unmatched junction bases: 2. The CDR3 nucleotides read TGTGCCACCAGTGATCCTAGCGGGAGTTACAATGAGCAGTTCTTC. Protein product: CATSDPSGSYNEQFF.

The V gene is TRBV3-1, the J gene TRBJ2-1; D possibly matches TRBD1 or TRBD2 (7 bases each). CDR3 length equals 15 residues. V dropped 6 bases and J dropped 7 bases, with 19 bases sitting between them. Germline V CDR1 and CDR2: LGHDT, YNNKEL (reference sequence). DNA for the CDR3: TGTGCCAGCAGAAGATGGGAGGGGGCGCAAAATGAGCAGTTCTTC. Amino acids: CASRRWEGAQNEQFF.

This rearrangement joins TRBV5-1 to TRBJ1-5, with D unresolved. The CDR3 contains 15 residues. From germline, CDR1 is SGHRS and CDR2 YFSETQ. The V end was cut by 4 bases, the J end by 3 bases, with 14 bases between. Here the CDR3 reads CASSPDSLDNQPQHF. CDR3 nucleotides: TGCGCCAGCAGCCCTGACTCCTTAGACAATCAGCCCCAGCATTTT.

V gene TRBV6-1 combines with J gene TRBJ1-3; TRBD1 agrees at 8 bases. The J segment lost 3 bases and the V segment lost 7 bases, leaving 11 bases of the junction unmatched. The CDR3 extends over 16 amino acids. CDR1 and CDR2 from the germline V gene are MNHNS and SASEGT. The CDR3 spells CASTRTGLTHGNTIYF. In DNA, the CDR3 is TGTGCCAGCACGAGGACAGGGTTGACTCATGGAAACACCATATATTTT.

This clonotype was seen once. This chain connects TRBV20-1 to TRBJ2-5, with a tentative D call TRBD1 (5 bases). V was trimmed by 3 bases and J by 1 base, leaving 24 bases between them. The CDR3 runs 18 residues. From germline, CDR1 is DFQATT and CDR2 SNEGSKA (reference sequence). CDR3 bases: TGCAGTGCTAGTTCGGCAGGGTCCCTAACAGCTCCCCAAGAGACCCAGTACTTC. It codes for CSASSAGSLTAPQETQYF.

The genes are TRBV6-2 or TRBV6-3 and TRBJ1-2; unclear D gene. CDR3 length equals 12 residues. Trimming pared 0 bases from V and 4 bases from J, leaving 3 bases between. CDR1 and CDR2 from the germline V gene are MNHEY and SVGEGT. The CDR3: CASSYSGYGYTF. CDR3 coding DNA: TGTGCCAGCAGTTACTCGGGCTATGGCTACACCTTC.

This rearrangement joins TRBV3-1 to TRBJ2-2; 8 nucleotides align to TRBD2. The CDR3 is 13 amino acids. With V trimmed by 8 bases and J by 3 bases, 2 bases remained unmatched. The germline CDR1 and CDR2 sequences are LGHDT and YNNKEL (reference sequence). In DNA, the CDR3 is TGTGCCAGCGGGGGACTAGACACCGGGGAGCTGTTTTTT. Its translation: CASGGLDTGELFF.

V usage is TRBV28 and J usage is TRBJ1-5; 8 nucleotides match TRBD1. CDR1 is MDHEN and CDR2 is SYDVKM in the germline V gene. This CDR3 contains 17 residues. Losses at the gene ends were 5 bases for V and 3 bases for J; bases not matched to a gene: 12. The CDR3 is CASSVTGGVGYNQPQHF. DNA for the CDR3: TGTGCCAGCAGTGTCACAGGGGGGGTGGGTTACAATCAGCCCCAGCATTTT.

The chain carries TRBV12-3 or TRBV12-4 and TRBJ2-5, with 7 bases lining up with TRBD2. Trimming took 5 bases from V and 1 from J; bases not matched to a gene: 7. The CDR3 consists of 15 residues. As DNA, the CDR3 is TGTGCCAGCAGTCGATACGGGACTACCCAAGAGACCCAGTACTTC. This codes for CASSRYGTTQETQYF.

The chain couples TRBV6-5 to TRBJ2-2; 12 nucleotides line up with TRBD2. The CDR3 is 18 residues long. Germline V gene data show CDR1 as MNHEY and CDR2 as SVGAGI. The V gene end was trimmed by 0 bases and the J gene end by 3 bases; junction bases not matched to a gene: 5. CDR3: CASSYSLTSGSYTGELFF. CDR3 nucleotide sequence: TGTGCCAGCAGTTACTCCCTGACTAGCGGGAGTTACACCGGGGAGCTGTTTTTT.

V gene TRBV25-1 combines with J gene TRBJ2-5, with D perhaps matching TRBD2 (5 bases). V lost 10 bases and J lost 4, with 13 bases in between. In germline, CDR1 is MGHDK, CDR2 SYGVNS. The CDR3 consists of 12 residues. CDR3: CATRGSLETQYF. The CDR3 DNA reads as TGTGCCACCCGGGGAAGCTTAGAGACCCAGTACTTC.

The gene calls are TRBV29-1 and TRBJ1-1, with a possible D match to TRBD1 (5 bases). The CDR3 sequence is 13 residues long. Germline V CDR1 and CDR2: SQVTM, ANQGSEA. V shed 0 bases and J shed 1 base, with 6 bases lying between them. The CDR3 loop is CSVEDQGNTEAFF. The CDR3 nucleotides are TGCAGCGTTGAAGATCAGGGGAACACTGAAGCTTTCTTT.

The chain links TRBV7-8 to TRBJ1-1; maybe TRBD1 (5 bases). The V end lost 5 bases, the J end lost 2 bases, and 9 bases lay between the germline ends. Germline CDR1 and CDR2: SGHVS and FQNEAQ. The CDR3 is 13 amino acids. The CDR3 DNA reads as TGTGCCAGCAGCAAGCAGGGTAACACTGAAGCTTTCTTT. Translating gives CASSKQGNTEAFF.

This chain links TRBV6-5 with TRBJ2-4; D is perhaps TRBD2 (6 bases). Germline lookup yields CDR1 MNHEY and CDR2 SVGAGI. This CDR3 is built from 15 residues. Trimming pared 5 bases from V and 6 bases from J, leaving 17 bases between. CDR3 nucleotides: TGTGCCAGCAGTCTCAGTAGACTAGTTGGAAACATTCAGTACTTC. It translates to CASSLSRLVGNIQYF.

J is TRBJ1-5 and V is TRBV20-1, with a tentative D call TRBD1 (6 bases). CDR1 is DFQATT, CDR2 SNEGSKA, per germline (reference sequence). The CDR3 covers 15 residues. V was shortened by 5 bases and J by 3 bases, with 17 bases between the two germline ends. The chain's CDR3 is CSARRAGTINQPQHF. The DNA for the CDR3 is TGCAGTGCTCGACGTGCCGGGACAATCAATCAGCCCCAGCATTTT.

For this clonotype: An end of the junction does not agree with germline; a read error may underlie this. Here the CDR3 reads CSPRRTQGEQYF. For the CDR3, the DNA is TGCAGTCCTAGACGGACCCAGGGGGAGCAGTACTTC. The rearrangement links TRBV20-1 to TRBJ2-7; tentatively, D is TRBD1 (6 bases). The CDR3 contains 12 residues. In germline, CDR1 is DFQATT, CDR2 SNEGSKA (reference sequence).

V is TRBV4-2 and J is TRBJ2-7; perhaps TRBD2 as D (7 bases). CDR3 length equals 16 residues. CDR1 is LGHNA and CDR2 is YNFKEQ in the germline V gene. Trimming took 1 base from V and 4 from J, leaving 17 bases between them. CDR3 residues: CASSQVAGASGYEQYF. CDR3 in DNA: TGTGCCAGCAGCCAAGTTGCGGGGGCATCCGGGTACGAGCAGTACTTC.

For the CDR3, the DNA is TGTGCCAGCAGAAGTTACTCCTACGAGCAGTACTTC. Its translation: CASRSYSYEQYF. V is TRBV12-3 or TRBV12-4 and J is TRBJ2-7, with D unresolved. The V gene lost 6 bases and the J gene lost 0 bases, with 6 bases spanning the gap. This CDR3 contains 12 residues.

The J gene is TRBJ2-2, the V gene TRBV7-7; TRBD1 or TRBD2 may be the D gene (6 bases each). CDR1 is SSHAT, CDR2 FNYEAQ, per germline (reference sequence). This CDR3 region has 15 residues. V lost 5 bases and J 6 bases, leaving 16 bases between the germline ends. The CDR3 bases are TGTGCCAGCAGCCACGAGGGGGGAGTGGCCGGGGAGCTGTTTTTT. It yields the protein CASSHEGGVAGELFF.

CDR3 DNA sequence: TGCAGTGTGGGGGAGCAGTTCTTC. Protein sequence: CSVGEQFF. The rearrangement joins TRBV20-1 to TRBJ2-1; D unresolved. Germline V lookup: CDR1 DFQATT, CDR2 SNEGSKA (reference sequence). This CDR3 region has 8 residues. The V end lost 7 bases, the J end lost 10 bases, and 5 bases lay between the germline ends.

DNA for the CDR3: TGTGCCAGCAGCCAAGAAAGCGGCGGGACAGTCTCTTATGGGGCCAACGTCCTGACTTTC. This translates into CASSQESGGTVSYGANVLTF. The chain uses TRBV3-1 and TRBJ2-6, with a tentative D call TRBD1 (7 bases). CDR3 size: 20 residues. V was trimmed by 0 bases and J by 3 bases, leaving 21 bases between them. CDR1 is LGHDT and CDR2 is YNNKEL in the germline V gene (reference sequence).